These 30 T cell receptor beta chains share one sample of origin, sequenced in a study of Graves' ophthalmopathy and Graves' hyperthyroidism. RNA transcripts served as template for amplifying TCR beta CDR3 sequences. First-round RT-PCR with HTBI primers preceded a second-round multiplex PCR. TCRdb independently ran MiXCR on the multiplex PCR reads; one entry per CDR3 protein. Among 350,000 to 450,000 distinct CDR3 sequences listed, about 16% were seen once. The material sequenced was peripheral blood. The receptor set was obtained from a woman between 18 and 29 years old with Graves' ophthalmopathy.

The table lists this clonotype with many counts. The CDR3 nucleotides are TGCAGCGTTGACAGGTCCCCCTCCGGTACCAGCTATGGCTACACCTTC. Protein sequence: CSVDRSPSGTSYGYTF. The V call is TRBV29-1, the J call TRBJ1-2; D is uncertain. This CDR3 has 16 residues. The V and J ends lost 3 bases and 4 bases respectively, with 21 bases between them. Germline CDR1 and CDR2: SQVTM and ANQGSEA.

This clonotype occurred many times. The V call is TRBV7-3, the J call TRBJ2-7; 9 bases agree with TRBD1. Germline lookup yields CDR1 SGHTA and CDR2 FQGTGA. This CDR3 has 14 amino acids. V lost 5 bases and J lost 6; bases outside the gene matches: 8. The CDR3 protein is CASSHAGTGSEQYF. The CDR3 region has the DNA TGTGCCAGCAGCCATGCCGGGACAGGGTCCGAGCAGTACTTC.

CDR3 DNA: TGTGCCAGCAGCCCAGAGGGACAGCCTCTCGGCGGGGAGCTGTTTTTT. This sequence encodes CASSPEGQPLGGELFF. The rearrangement joins TRBV11-2 to TRBJ2-2; TRBD1 aligns across 7 bases. The CDR3 consists of 16 residues. After removal of 5 bases from V and 7 bases from J, the junction contained 13 bases not matched to a gene. Germline V gives CDR1 SGHAT, CDR2 FQNNGV.

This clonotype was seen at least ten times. The CDR3 spells CASSRAGISGNTIYF. CDR3 nucleotides: TGTGCCAGCAGCCGGGCCGGGATCTCTGGAAACACCATATATTTT. The rearrangement joins TRBV9 to TRBJ1-3; D uncertain. Germline V lookup: CDR1 SGDLS, CDR2 YYNGEE. The CDR3 consists of 15 residues. Trimming cost V 4 bases and J 0 bases, with 11 bases left between them.

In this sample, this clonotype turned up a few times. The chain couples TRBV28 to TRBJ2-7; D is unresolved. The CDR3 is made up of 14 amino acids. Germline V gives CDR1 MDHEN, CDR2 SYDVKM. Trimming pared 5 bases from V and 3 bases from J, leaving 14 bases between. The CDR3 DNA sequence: TGTGCCAGCAGTGCGACTGAGCGAGACTACGAGCAGTACTTC. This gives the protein CASSATERDYEQYF.

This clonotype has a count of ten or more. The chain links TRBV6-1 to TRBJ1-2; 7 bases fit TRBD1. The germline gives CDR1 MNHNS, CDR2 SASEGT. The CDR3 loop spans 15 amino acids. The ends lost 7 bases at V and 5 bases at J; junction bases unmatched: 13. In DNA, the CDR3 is TGTGCCAGCATCGAGGGGGCGGGGGCAATTTATGGCTACACCTTC. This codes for CASIEGAGAIYGYTF.

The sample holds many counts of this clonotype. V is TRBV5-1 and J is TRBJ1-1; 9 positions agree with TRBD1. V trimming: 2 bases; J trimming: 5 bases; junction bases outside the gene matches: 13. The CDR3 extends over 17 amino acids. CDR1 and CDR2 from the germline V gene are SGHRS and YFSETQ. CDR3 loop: CASSFLSGTGSSTEAFF. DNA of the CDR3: TGCGCCAGCAGCTTTCTTTCCGGGACAGGGTCGAGTACTGAAGCTTTCTTT.

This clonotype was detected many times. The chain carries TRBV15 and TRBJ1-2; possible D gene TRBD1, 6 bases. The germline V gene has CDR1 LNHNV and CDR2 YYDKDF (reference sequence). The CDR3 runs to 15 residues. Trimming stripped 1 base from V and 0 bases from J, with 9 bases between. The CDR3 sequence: CATSRGGATNYGYTF. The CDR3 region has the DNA TGTGCCACCAGCAGAGGGGGGGCCACTAACTATGGCTACACCTTC.

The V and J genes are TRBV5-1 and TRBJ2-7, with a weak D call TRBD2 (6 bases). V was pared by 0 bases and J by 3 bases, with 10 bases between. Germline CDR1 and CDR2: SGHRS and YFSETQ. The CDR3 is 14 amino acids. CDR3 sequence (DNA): TGCGCCAGCAGCTTGGAGGGACTCCTCTACGAGCAGTACTTC. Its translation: CASSLEGLLYEQYF.

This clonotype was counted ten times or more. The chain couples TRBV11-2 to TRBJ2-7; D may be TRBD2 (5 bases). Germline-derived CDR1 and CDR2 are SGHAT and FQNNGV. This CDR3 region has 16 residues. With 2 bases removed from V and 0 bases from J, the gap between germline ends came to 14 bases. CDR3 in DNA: TGTGCCAGCAGCTTAAGAACACTAGGGCGCTCCTACGAGCAGTACTTC. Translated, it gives CASSLRTLGRSYEQYF. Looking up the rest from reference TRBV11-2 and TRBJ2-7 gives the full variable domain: EAGVAQSPRYKIIEKRQSVAFWCNPISGHATLYWYQQILGQGPKLLIQFQNNGVVDDSQLPKDRFSAERLKGVDSTLKIQPAKLEDSAVYLCASSLRTLGRSYEQYFGPGTRLTVT.

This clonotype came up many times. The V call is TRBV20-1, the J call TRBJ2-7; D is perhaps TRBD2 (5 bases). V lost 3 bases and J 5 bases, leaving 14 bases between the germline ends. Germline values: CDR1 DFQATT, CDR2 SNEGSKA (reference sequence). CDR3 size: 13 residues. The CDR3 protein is CSASTTLANEQYF. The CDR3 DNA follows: TGCAGTGCTAGTACAACCTTAGCGAACGAGCAGTACTTC.

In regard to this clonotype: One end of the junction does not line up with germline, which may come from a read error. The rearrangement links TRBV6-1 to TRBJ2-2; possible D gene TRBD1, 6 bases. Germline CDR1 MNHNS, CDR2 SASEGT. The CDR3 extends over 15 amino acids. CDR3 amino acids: CASSGTQQDTRELFF. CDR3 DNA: TGTGCCAGCAGCGGGACACAGCAGGACACCAGGGAGCTGTTTTTT.

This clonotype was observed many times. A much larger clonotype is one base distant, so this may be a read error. CDR3 sequence: CASSHGGQGMNTEAFF. The DNA of the CDR3 is TGTGCCAGCAGTCACGGCGGACAGGGTATGAACACTGAAGCTTTCTTT. The chain combines TRBV6-2 or TRBV6-3 with TRBJ1-1; 8 positions match TRBD1. The germline CDR1 and CDR2 sequences are MNHEY and SVGEGT. The junction had 8 bases not matched to a gene; V was cut back by 5 bases and J by 0 bases. CDR3 length: 16 amino acids.

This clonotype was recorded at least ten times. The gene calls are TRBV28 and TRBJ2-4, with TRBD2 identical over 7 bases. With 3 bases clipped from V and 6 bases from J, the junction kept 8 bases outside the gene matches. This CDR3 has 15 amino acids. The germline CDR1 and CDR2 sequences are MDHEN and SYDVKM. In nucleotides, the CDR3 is TGTGCCAGCAGTTTTCGGGGGGAGGGGACAAACATTCAGTACTTC. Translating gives CASSFRGEGTNIQYF.

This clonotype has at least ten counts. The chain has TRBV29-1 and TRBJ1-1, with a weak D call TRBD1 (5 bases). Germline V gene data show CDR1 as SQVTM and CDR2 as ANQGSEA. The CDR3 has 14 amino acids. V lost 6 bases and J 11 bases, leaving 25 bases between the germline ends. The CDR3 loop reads CSVGSGTAHGWAFF. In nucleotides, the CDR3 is TGCAGCGTCGGGAGCGGGACCGCCCATGGTTGGGCTTTCTTT.

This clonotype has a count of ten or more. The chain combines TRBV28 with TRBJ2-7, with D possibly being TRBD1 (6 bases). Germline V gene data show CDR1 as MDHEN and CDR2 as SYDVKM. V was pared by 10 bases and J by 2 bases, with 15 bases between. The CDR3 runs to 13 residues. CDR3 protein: CATRGGTTYEQYF. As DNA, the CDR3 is TGTGCCACCCGAGGGGGTACCACCTACGAGCAGTACTTC.

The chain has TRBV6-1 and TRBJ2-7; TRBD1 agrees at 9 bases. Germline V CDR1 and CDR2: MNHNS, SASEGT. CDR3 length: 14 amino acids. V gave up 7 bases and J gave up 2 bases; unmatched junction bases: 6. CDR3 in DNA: TGTGCCAGCAATCGGGACAGGGTGACCTACGAGCAGTACTTC. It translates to CASNRDRVTYEQYF.

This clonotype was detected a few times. The CDR3 is CASSSNYYEQYF. The CDR3 DNA reads TGTGCCAGCAGTTCTAATTACTACGAGCAGTACTTC. The chain carries TRBV28 and TRBJ2-7; D unclear. V was trimmed by 4 bases and J by 3 bases, leaving 7 bases between them. CDR3 length equals 12 residues. The germline V gene has CDR1 MDHEN and CDR2 SYDVKM.

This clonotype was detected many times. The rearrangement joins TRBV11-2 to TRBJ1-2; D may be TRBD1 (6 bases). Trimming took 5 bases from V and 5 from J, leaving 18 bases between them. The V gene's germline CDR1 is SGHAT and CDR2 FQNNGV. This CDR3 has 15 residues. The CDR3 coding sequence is TGTGCCAGCAGCCAGGGGTTGGAGGGAAGTTATGGCTACACCTTC. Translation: CASSQGLEGSYGYTF.

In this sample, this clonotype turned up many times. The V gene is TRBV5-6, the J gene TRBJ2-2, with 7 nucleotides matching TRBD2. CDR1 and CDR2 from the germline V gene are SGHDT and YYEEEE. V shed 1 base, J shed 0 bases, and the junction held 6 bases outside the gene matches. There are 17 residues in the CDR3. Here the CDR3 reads CASSLIAGSTNTGELFF. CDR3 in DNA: TGTGCCAGCAGCTTGATAGCGGGTTCTACGAACACCGGGGAGCTGTTTTTT. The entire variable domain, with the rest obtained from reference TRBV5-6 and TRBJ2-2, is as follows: DAGVTQSPTHLIKTRGQQVTLRCSPKSGHDTVSWYQQALGQGPQFIFQYYEEEERQRGNFPDRFSGHQFPNYSSELNVNALLLGDSALYLCASSLIAGSTNTGELFFGEGSRLTVL.

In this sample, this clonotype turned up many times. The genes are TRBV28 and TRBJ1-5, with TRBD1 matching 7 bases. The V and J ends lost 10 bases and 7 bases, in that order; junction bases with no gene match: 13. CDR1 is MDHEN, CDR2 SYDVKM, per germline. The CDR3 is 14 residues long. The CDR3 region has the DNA TGTGCCACCAATAGCAGGGGGTTGCGACAGCCCCAGCATTTT. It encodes CATNSRGLRQPQHF.

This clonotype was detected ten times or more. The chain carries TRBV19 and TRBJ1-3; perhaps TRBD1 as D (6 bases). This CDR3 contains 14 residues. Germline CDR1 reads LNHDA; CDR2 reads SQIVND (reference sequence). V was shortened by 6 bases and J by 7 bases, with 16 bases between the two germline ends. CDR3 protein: CASSRGGLRNTIYF. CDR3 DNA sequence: TGTGCCAGTAGCCGCGGGGGGCTTCGGAACACCATATATTTT. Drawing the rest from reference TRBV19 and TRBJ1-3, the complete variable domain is DGGITQSPKYLFRKEGQNVTLSCEQNLNHDAMYWYRQDPGQGLRLIYYSQIVNDFQKGDIAEGYSVSREKKESFPLTVTSAQKNPTAFYLCASSRGGLRNTIYFGEGSWLTVV.

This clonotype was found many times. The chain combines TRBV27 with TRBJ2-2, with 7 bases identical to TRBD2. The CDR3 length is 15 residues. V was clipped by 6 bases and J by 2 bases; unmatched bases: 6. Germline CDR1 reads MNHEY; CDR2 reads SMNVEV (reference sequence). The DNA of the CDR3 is TGTGCCAGCAGCCTAGGACTAGATAACACCGGGGAGCTGTTTTTT. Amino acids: CASSLGLDNTGELFF.

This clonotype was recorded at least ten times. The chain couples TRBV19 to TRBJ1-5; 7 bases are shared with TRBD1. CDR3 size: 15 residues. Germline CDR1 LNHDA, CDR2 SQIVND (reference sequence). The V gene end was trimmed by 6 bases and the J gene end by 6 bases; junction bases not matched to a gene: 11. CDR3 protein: CASRLGDRDAQPQHF. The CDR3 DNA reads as TGTGCCAGTAGACTGGGAGACAGGGATGCTCAGCCCCAGCATTTT.

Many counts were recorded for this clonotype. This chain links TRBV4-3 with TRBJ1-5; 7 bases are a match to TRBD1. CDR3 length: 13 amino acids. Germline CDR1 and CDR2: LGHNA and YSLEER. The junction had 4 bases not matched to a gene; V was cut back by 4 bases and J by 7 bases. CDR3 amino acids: CASSPNRGQPQHF. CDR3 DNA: TGCGCCAGCAGCCCGAACAGGGGCCAGCCCCAGCATTTT.

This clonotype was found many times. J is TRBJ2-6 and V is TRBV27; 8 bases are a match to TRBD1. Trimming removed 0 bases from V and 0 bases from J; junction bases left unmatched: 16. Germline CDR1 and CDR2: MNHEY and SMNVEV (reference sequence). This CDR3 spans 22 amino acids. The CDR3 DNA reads TGTGCCAGCAGTTTATCCCCATTACCAAGGACAGGGCCCCTCTCTGGGGCCAACGTCCTGACTTTC. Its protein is CASSLSPLPRTGPLSGANVLTF.

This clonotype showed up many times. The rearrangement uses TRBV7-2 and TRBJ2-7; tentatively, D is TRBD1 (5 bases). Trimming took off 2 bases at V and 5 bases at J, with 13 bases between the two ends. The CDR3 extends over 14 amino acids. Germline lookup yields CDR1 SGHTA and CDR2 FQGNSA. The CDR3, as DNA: TGTGCCAGCAGCTTATTAGGGGTGAGAAACGAGCAGTACTTC. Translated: CASSLLGVRNEQYF.

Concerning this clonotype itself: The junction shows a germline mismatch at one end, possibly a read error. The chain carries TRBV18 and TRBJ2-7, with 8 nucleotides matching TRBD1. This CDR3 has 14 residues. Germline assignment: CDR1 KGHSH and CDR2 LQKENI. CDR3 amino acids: CSSSPPGQGYEQYF. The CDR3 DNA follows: TGTTCCAGCTCACCACCTGGACAGGGCTACGAGCAGTACTTC.

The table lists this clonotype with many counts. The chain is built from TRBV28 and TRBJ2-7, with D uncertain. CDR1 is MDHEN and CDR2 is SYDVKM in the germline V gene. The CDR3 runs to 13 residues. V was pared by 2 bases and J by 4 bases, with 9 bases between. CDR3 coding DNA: TGTGCCAGCAGTTTACTCATTGGTTACGAGCAGTACTTC. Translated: CASSLLIGYEQYF.

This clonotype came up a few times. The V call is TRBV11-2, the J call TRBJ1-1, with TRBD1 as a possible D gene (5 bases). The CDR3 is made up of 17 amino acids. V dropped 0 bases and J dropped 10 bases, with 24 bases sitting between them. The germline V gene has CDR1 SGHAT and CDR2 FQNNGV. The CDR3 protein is CASSLEFRGVSRPGAFF. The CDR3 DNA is TGTGCCAGCAGCTTAGAATTTCGGGGGGTAAGTCGGCCCGGAGCTTTCTTT. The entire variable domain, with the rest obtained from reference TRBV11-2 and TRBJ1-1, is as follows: EAGVAQSPRYKIIEKRQSVAFWCNPISGHATLYWYQQILGQGPKLLIQFQNNGVVDDSQLPKDRFSAERLKGVDSTLKIQPAKLEDSAVYLCASSLEFRGVSRPGAFFGQGTRLTVV.